This T cell receptor beta chain stems from a study of blood T cell repertoires in COVID-19. V lost 2 bases to trimming and J lost 2 bases, with 9 bases between them. The length of the CDR3 is 14 residues. Germline V CDR1 and CDR2: LGHDT, YNNKEL (reference sequence). Clones were sequenced by immunoSEQ multiplex PCR, and TCRdb holds only the in-frame ones, with some missing. The sample comprises 250,000 or so clones, roughly 86% of which are singletons, and over 8% rests with the top ten. V is TRBV3-1 (or the pseudogene TRBV3-2) and J is TRBJ1-2, with D maybe TRBD1 (6 bases). What was sequenced was peripheral blood. This receptor was identified in a man aged 40-49 years with active or convalescent COVID-19. The CDR3 nucleotides are TGTGCCAGCAGCCAACAGACAGGAAACTATGGCTACACCTTC. As protein: CASSQQTGNYGYTF.